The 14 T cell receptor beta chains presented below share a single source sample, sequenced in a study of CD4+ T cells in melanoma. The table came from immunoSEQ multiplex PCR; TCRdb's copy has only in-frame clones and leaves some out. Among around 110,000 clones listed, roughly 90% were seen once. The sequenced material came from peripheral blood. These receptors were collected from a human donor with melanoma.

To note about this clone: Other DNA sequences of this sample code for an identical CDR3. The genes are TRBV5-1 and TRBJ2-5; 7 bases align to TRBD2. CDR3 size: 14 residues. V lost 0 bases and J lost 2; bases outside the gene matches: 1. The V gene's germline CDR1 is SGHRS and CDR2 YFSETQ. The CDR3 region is CASSLGLAQETQYF. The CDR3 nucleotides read TGCGCCAGCAGCTTGGGACTAGCACAAGAGACCCAGTACTTC.

The CDR3 here is CASRFWFGVGAGFPYEQYF. CDR3 in DNA: TGCGCCAGCAGGTTTTGGTTCGGTGTTGGAGCGGGGTTTCCCTACGAGCAGTACTTC. The rearrangement uses TRBV5-1 and TRBJ2-7, with 7 bases lining up with TRBD2. V shed 5 bases, J shed 2 bases, and the junction held 22 bases outside the gene matches. The germline V gene has CDR1 SGHRS and CDR2 YFSETQ. This CDR3 has 19 amino acids.

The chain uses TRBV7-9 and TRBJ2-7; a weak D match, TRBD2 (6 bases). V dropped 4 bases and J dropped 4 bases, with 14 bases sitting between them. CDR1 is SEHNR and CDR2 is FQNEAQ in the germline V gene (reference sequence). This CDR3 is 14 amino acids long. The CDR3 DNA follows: TGTGCCAGCAGCTCCCGGGACTTCCAATACGAGCAGTACTTC. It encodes CASSSRDFQYEQYF.

CDR3 DNA sequence: TGTGCCAGCAGGGAACAGGGTCGCACAGATACGCAGTATTTT. Translated: CASREQGRTDTQYF. This chain links TRBV28 with TRBJ2-3, with a weak D call TRBD1 (6 bases). Germline-derived CDR1 and CDR2 are MDHEN and SYDVKM. This CDR3 is built from 14 residues. V gave up 6 bases and J gave up 1 base, with 11 bases separating them.

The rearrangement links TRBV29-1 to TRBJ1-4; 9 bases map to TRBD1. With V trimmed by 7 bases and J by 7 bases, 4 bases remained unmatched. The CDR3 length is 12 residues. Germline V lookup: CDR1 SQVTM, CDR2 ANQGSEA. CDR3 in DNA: TGCAGCGCGGGACAGGGTATTGAAAAACTGTTTTTT. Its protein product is CSAGQGIEKLFF.

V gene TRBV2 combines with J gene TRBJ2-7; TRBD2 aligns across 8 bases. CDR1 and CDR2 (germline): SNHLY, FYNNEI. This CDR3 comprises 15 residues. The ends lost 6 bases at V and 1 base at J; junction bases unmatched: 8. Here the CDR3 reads CASSLEVAGSYEQYF. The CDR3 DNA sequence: TGTGCCAGCAGCCTCGAGGTAGCGGGGTCCTACGAGCAGTACTTC.

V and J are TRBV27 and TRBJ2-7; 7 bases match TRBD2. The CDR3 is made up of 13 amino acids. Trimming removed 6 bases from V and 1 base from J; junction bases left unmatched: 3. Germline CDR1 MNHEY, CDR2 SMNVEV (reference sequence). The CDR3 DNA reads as TGTGCCAGCAGACCACTAGCGTCCTACGAGCAGTACTTC. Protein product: CASRPLASYEQYF.

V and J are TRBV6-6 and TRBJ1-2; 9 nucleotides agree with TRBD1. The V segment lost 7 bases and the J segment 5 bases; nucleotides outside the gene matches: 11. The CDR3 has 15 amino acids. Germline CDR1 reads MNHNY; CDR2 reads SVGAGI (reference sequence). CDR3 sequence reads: CASTPLRDREYGYTF. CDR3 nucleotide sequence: TGTGCCAGCACCCCGTTGAGGGACAGGGAGTATGGCTACACCTTC.

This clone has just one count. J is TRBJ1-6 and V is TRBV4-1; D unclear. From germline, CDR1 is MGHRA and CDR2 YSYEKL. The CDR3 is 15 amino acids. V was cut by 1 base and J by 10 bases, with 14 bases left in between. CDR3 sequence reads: CASSQVSAGGSPLHF. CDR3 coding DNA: TGCGCCAGCAGCCAAGTGAGTGCGGGTGGGTCACCCCTCCACTTT.

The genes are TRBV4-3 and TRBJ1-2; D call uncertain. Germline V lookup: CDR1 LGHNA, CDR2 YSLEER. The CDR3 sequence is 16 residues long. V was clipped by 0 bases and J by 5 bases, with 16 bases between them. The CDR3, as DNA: TGCGCCAGCAGCCAAGAGTATGGGCCCCCATCATATGGCTACACCTTC. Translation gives CASSQEYGPPSYGYTF.

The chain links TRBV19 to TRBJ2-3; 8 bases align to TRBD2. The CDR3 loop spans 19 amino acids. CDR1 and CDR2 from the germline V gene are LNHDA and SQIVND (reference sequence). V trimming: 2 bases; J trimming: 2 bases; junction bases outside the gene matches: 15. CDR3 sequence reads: CASSISGSGISWDTDTQYF. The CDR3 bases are TGTGCCAGTAGTATAAGCGGTAGCGGGATTAGTTGGGACACAGATACGCAGTATTTT.

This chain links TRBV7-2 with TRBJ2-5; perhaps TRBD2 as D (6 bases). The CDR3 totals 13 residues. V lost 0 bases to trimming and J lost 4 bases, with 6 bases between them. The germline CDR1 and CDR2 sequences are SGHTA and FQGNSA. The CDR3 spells CASSLALAETQYF. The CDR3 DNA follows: TGTGCCAGCAGCTTAGCACTAGCAGAGACCCAGTACTTC.

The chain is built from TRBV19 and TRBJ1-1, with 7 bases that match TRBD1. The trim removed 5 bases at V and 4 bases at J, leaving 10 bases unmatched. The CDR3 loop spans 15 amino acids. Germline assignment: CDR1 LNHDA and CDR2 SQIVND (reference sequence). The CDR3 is CASSFGQEGGTEAFF. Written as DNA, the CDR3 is TGTGCCAGTAGTTTCGGACAGGAGGGGGGCACTGAAGCTTTCTTT.

The CDR3 DNA reads as TGTGCCAGCAGCTTCGACTTAGGGGGGGAGACCCAGTACTTC. Its translation: CASSFDLGGETQYF. J is TRBJ2-5 and V is TRBV5-4; TRBD1 or TRBD2 may be the D gene (6 bases each). The CDR3 consists of 14 residues. Trimming left V 2 bases short and J 5 bases short, with 13 bases between. Germline V gene sequence: CDR1 SGHNT, CDR2 YYREEE (reference sequence).